This T cell receptor beta chain was observed in a study of blood T cells in healthy people across ages. Per the germline V gene, CDR1 is SEHNR and CDR2 is FQNEAQ (reference sequence). The V gene end was trimmed by 3 bases and the J gene end by 3 bases; junction bases not matched to a gene: 14. The CDR3 loop spans 18 amino acids. Next came a second PCR, run for about 6 to 11 cycles, which used a sample-barcoded 5' primer along with a J-beta primer mix. TCRdb processed the 5' RACE reads anew with MiXCR; each CDR3 protein has one entry. The repertoire includes around 1,600,000 distinct CDR3 sequences, less than 45% of them detected once, and roughly 3.7% sits in the top ten.

This TCR came from a woman in her late teens or twenties in good health. Sequencing was carried out using blood. The genes are TRBV7-9 and TRBJ2-1, with 7 bases identical to TRBD2. The CDR3 coding sequence is TGTGCCAGCAGCTTCCCCCCTGGCGGGAGTAATCACTACAATGAGCAGTTCTTC. It codes for CASSFPPGGSNHYNEQFF.